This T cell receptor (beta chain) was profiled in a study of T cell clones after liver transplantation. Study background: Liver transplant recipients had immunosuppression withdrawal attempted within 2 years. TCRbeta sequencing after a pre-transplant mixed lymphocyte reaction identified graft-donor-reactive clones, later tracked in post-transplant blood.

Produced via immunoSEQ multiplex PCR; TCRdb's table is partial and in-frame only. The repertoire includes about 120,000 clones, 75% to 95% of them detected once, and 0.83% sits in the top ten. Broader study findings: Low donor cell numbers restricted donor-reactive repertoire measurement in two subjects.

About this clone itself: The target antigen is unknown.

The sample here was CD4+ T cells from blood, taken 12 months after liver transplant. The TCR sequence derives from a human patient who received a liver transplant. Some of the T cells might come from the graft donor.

The CDR3 DNA reads TGTGCCAGTAGTATAGTTAAGTGGGGACAGGGTATCACTGAAGCTTTCTTT. This encodes CASSIVKWGQGITEAFF. The rearrangement joins TRBV19 to TRBJ1-1, with TRBD1 identical over 9 bases. Looked up from germline, CDR1 is LNHDA and CDR2 is SQIVND (reference sequence). Losses at the gene ends were 1 base for V and 4 bases for J; bases not matched to a gene: 10. The CDR3 has 17 residues.